This is a list of T cell receptor beta chains from one sample in a study of cytomegalovirus exposure and HLA in healthy donors. Method: immunoSEQ multiplex PCR; TCRdb's copy keeps in-frame clones and lacks some. The repertoire holds about 130,000 clones, with roughly 82% as singletons. Input material: PBMCs. The source is a male donor in good health and CMV-seropositive. Both conserved end residues are part of each CDR3. The order of the fields is J gene, CDR3 length, V gene, clone size, D gene, CDR3 protein, CDR3 DNA. D genes are given only for firm matches. Some rows have no size entry. The others give once, few or many, or a class for an expanded clone.

TRBJ1-1	13	TRBV19	few	.	CASSIFVNTEAFF	TGTGCCAGTAGTATTTTCGTGAACACTGAAGCTTTCTTT
TRBJ2-5	12	TRBV29-1	.	.	CSVVGGTETQYF	TGCAGCGTTGTCGGGGGAACAGAGACCCAGTACTTC
TRBJ2-2	16	TRBV2	.	.	CASTDMGARDTGELFF	TGTGCCAGCACTGATATGGGGGCTCGGGACACCGGGGAGCTGTTTTTT
TRBJ2-5	15	TRBV15	once	TRBD1	CATSSGQGGQETQYF	TGTGCCACCAGCAGCGGACAGGGCGGACAAGAGACCCAGTACTTC
TRBJ2-5	15	TRBV29-1	.	TRBD2	CSVLTSGGYQETQYF	TGCAGCGTCTTGACTAGCGGGGGGTACCAAGAGACCCAGTACTTC
TRBJ2-3	18	TRBV5-1	.	TRBD2	CASSSGLAGGFSTDTQYF	TGCGCCAGCAGCTCGGGACTAGCGGGAGGTTTTAGCACAGATACGCAGTATTTT
TRBJ2-7	14	TRBV15	once	.	CATSRDGQSYEQYF	TGTGCCACCAGTAGGGACGGACAGTCCTACGAGCAGTACTTC
TRBJ2-7	13	TRBV6-1	few	TRBD2	CASSEGLARQQYF	TGTGCCAGCAGTGAGGGACTAGCGAGGCAGCAGTACTTC
TRBJ1-3	16	TRBV6-5	.	TRBD1	CASSYSRTGFGNTIYF	TGTGCCAGCAGTTACTCCCGGACAGGGTTCGGAAACACCATATATTTT
TRBJ1-5	14	TRBV4-1	few	.	CASSQASGNQPQHF	TGCGCCAGCAGCCAAGCATCAGGGAATCAGCCCCAGCATTTT
TRBJ2-7	15	TRBV7-6	.	.	CASSPRIAGSYEQYF	TGTGCCAGCAGCCCTCGCATAGCCGGCTCCTACGAGCAGTACTTC
TRBJ1-2	12	TRBV29-1	.	.	CSVTTGNYGYTF	TGCAGCGTTACCACAGGGAACTATGGCTACACCTTC
TRBJ1-6	15	TRBV6-5	.	.	CASSYLLGVNSPLHF	TGTGCCAGCAGTTATTTATTGGGAGTTAATTCACCCCTCCACTTT
TRBJ1-1	15	TRBV5-1	.	.	CASSVANGARTEAFF	TGCGCCAGCAGCGTTGCCAATGGGGCGCGCACTGAAGCTTTCTTT
TRBJ2-1	15	TRBV21-1	.	.	CASRITGQRGDEQFF	TGTGCCAGCAGGATAACGGGCCAGCGGGGCGATGAGCAGTTCTTC
TRBJ1-1	13	TRBV13	.	.	CASSLRPGTEAFF	TGTGCCAGCAGCTTACGGCCGGGCACTGAAGCTTTCTTT
TRBJ2-7	14	TRBV4-1	.	TRBD1	CASSLRQGPDEQYF	TGCGCCAGCAGCCTGCGACAGGGTCCTGACGAGCAGTACTTC
TRBJ2-7	15	TRBV11-2	.	TRBD2	CASSLVTSATYEQYF	TGTGCCAGCAGCTTAGTTACTAGCGCAACCTACGAGCAGTACTTC
TRBJ2-7	19	TRBV27	few	TRBD2	CASSSTTGTRRLRSYEQYF	TGTGCCAGCAGTTCTACTACCGGGACTAGGCGTTTGCGCTCCTACGAGCAGTACTTC
TRBJ1-2	15	TRBV23-1	.	.	CASSHFGGKVYGYTF	TGCGCCAGCAGTCATTTTGGGGGCAAAGTCTATGGCTACACCTTC
TRBJ2-1	15	TRBV2	.	.	CASSLIRIGGNEQFF	TGTGCCAGCAGTCTGATTCGAATCGGCGGGAATGAGCAGTTCTTC
TRBJ1-1	17	TRBV2	.	TRBD1	CASSRSTGGFTDTEAFF	TGTGCCAGCAGTAGGTCGACAGGGGGCTTCACAGACACTGAAGCTTTCTTT
TRBJ2-5	21	TRBV7-8	once	TRBD2	CASSQRTGLAGGSTLQETQYF	TGTGCCAGCAGCCAACGGACTGGACTAGCGGGGGGATCGACCCTCCAAGAGACCCAGTACTTC
TRBJ2-7	17	TRBV7-2	once	TRBD2	CASSLQILAGLSYEQYF	TGTGCCAGCAGCTTACAAATACTAGCGGGATTATCCTACGAGCAGTACTTC
TRBJ2-7	17	TRBV7-8	.	.	CASSIVGFVGDSYEQYF	TGTGCCAGCAGCATCGTGGGGTTCGTAGGGGACTCCTACGAGCAGTACTTC
TRBJ2-1	12	TRBV27	.	.	CASSRLDNEQFF	TGTGCCAGCAGTCGGCTAGACAATGAGCAGTTCTTC
TRBJ2-3	17	TRBV5-1	.	TRBD2	CASSLEPLAGYGDTQYF	TGCGCCAGCAGCTTGGAACCACTAGCGGGATATGGAGATACGCAGTATTTT
TRBJ1-1	14	TRBV27	.	.	CASSNTHQNTEAFF	TGTGCCAGCAGCAACACACACCAGAACACTGAAGCTTTCTTT
TRBJ1-2	14	TRBV29-1	.	.	CSVVAGAQNYGYTF	TGCAGCGTTGTGGCGGGGGCGCAAAACTATGGCTACACCTTC
TRBJ1-5	17	TRBV28	.	.	CASSFVAAGDGNQPQHF	TGTGCCAGCAGTTTCGTGGCGGCAGGGGACGGCAATCAGCCCCAGCATTTT
TRBJ1-2	14	TRBV19	.	TRBD1	CASSSDRGGYGYTF	TGTGCCAGTAGTTCCGACAGGGGAGGCTATGGCTACACCTTC
TRBJ2-6	16	TRBV18	.	.	CASSPTQGSGANVLTF	TGTGCCAGCTCACCAACACAGGGCTCTGGGGCCAACGTCCTGACTTTC
TRBJ1-2	13	TRBV9	.	TRBD1	CASSERDRGDYTF	TGTGCCAGCAGTGAACGGGACAGGGGTGACTACACCTTC
TRBJ2-7	18	TRBV5-3	.	TRBD1	CARILSKPGQGDFYEQYF	TGTGCCAGAATTTTATCCAAACCGGGACAGGGAGACTTTTACGAGCAGTACTTC
TRBJ2-3	15	TRBV5-1	few	.	CASSAGLRNTDTQYF	TGCGCCAGCAGCGCCGGACTCCGGAACACAGATACGCAGTATTTT
TRBJ2-7	16	TRBV4-1	.	.	CASSQGGGRSSYEQYF	TGCGCCAGCAGCCAAGGGGGGGGCAGGAGCTCCTACGAGCAGTACTTC
TRBJ2-7	17	TRBV7-8	.	TRBD2	CASSYGLAGGPAYEQYF	TGTGCCAGCAGCTACGGACTAGCGGGGGGGCCGGCGTACGAGCAGTACTTC
TRBJ2-7	13	TRBV9	few	TRBD1	CASSPSTGVEQYF	TGTGCCAGCAGCCCCTCGACAGGGGTCGAGCAGTACTTC
TRBJ1-5	12	TRBV30	.	.	CAWSVEDQPQHF	TGTGCCTGGAGTGTAGAGGATCAGCCCCAGCATTTT
TRBJ2-1	14	TRBV25-1	.	TRBD2	CASSEAGGHNEQFF	TGTGCCAGCAGTGAGGCGGGGGGGCATAATGAGCAGTTCTTC
TRBJ2-1	13	TRBV7-9	.	.	CSSSSDNYNEQFF	TGTTCCAGCAGCTCCGACAATTACAATGAGCAGTTCTTC
TRBJ1-4	15	TRBV5-4	few	.	CASSLSGVGDEKLFF	TGTGCCAGCAGCTTGTCGGGGGTAGGAGATGAAAAACTGTTTTTT
TRBJ1-2	13	TRBV28	.	.	CASSFGQHYGYTF	TGTGCCAGCAGTTTCGGACAGCACTATGGCTACACCTTC
TRBJ1-1	13	TRBV7-2	.	TRBD1	CASSLWTGTEAFF	TGTGCCAGCAGCCTATGGACAGGGACTGAAGCTTTCTTT
TRBJ2-1	14	TRBV6-5	.	.	CASSRLGKNNEQFF	TGTGCCAGCAGCCGACTAGGGAAAAACAATGAGCAGTTCTTC
TRBJ1-5	16	TRBV28	.	TRBD1	CASSTLGQGGNQPQHF	TGTGCCAGCAGTACATTGGGACAGGGGGGCAATCAGCCCCAGCATTTT
TRBJ1-3	15	TRBV10-3	.	.	CAITPAGVSGNTIYF	TGTGCCATCACCCCCGCAGGCGTCTCTGGAAACACCATATATTTT